This T cell receptor (beta chain) was profiled in a study of blood T cell repertoires in COVID-19. Across the study: Sites in the United States, Italy and Spain provided acute and convalescent COVID-19 samples. Nucleic acid was either cDNA or gDNA, and it came from T cells, B-cell-depleted T cells, or PBMCs.

CDR1 is MNHEY and CDR2 is SVGAGI in the germline V gene. CDR3 length: 15 residues. Losses at the gene ends were 0 bases for V and 1 base for J; bases not matched to a gene: 1. Participants were aged 18 to 89 years, lived in roughly 25 US areas, and enrolled virtually. Under the authors' procedure: It was from reference gene primer amplification that nucleated cell counts were estimated. Sequencing was performed with immunoSEQ multiplex PCR; in TCRdb, only in-frame clones are kept and a portion is missing. V and J calls and clone size are copied from that table; D and trimming were computed from the DNA. The table records approximately 300,000 clones, roughly 90% of them present only once.

The source is a woman aged 25 to 39 who had recovered from COVID-19. The sequenced sample consisted of PBMCs or T cells enriched from blood (not recorded which). The V gene is TRBV6-5, the J gene TRBJ1-1; 8 bases match TRBD1. CDR3 nucleotides: TGTGCCAGCAGTTACTCAGACAGGGGGAACACTGAAGCTTTCTTT. Its translation is CASSYSDRGNTEAFF.